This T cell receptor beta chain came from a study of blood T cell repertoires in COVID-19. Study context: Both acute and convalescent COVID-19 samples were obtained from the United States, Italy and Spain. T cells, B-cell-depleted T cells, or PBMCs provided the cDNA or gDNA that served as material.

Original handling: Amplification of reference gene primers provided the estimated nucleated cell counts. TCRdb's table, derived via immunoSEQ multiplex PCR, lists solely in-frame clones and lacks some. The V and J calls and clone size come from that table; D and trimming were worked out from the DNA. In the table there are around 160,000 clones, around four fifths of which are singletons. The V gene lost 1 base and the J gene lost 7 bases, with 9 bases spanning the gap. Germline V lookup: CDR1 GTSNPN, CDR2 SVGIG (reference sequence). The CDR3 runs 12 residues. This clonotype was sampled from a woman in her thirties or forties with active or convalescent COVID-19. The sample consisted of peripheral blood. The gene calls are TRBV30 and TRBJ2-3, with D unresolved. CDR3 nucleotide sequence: TGTGCCTGGAGTGCAGGAATGTATACGCAGTATTTT. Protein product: CAWSAGMYTQYF.